The T cell receptor beta chain under discussion was sequenced for a study of blood T cell repertoires in COVID-19. V shed 4 bases and J 3 bases; nucleotides not matched to a gene: 8. Germline V lookup: CDR1 SGHDN, CDR2 FVKESK. This CDR3 is 16 amino acids long. Using immunoSEQ multiplex PCR, the repertoire was profiled, and TCRdb retains in-frame clones only, with some absent. The sample has hundreds of thousands of clones; about nine tenths are singletons. The sequence was obtained from a man aged 45-60 years with COVID-19, enrolled during active disease. The V gene is TRBV14, the J gene TRBJ2-2, with TRBD1 matching 7 bases. The specimen sequenced was peripheral blood. Here the CDR3 reads CASSPWDSRDTGELFF. CDR3 nucleotide sequence: TGTGCCAGCAGCCCATGGGACAGTCGAGACACCGGGGAGCTGTTTTTT.